The 9 T cell receptor beta chains presented below share a single source sample, sequenced in a study of beta chain features in type 1 diabetes. General study results and limits: Shortening of TCRB CDR3s, moderate but significant, appeared in all four CD4+ subsets of Type 1 diabetes patients.

The whole isolated RNA underwent reverse transcription, so sequencing captured expressed TCRB transcripts. The method was immunoSEQ multiplex PCR; TCRdb's version includes in-frame clones alone and lacks a portion of them. The sample contains around 360,000 clones, roughly 12% of which appear only once. These receptors have no known antigen. The sample taken for sequencing was naive CD4+ T cells from blood. The receptors were sampled from a woman younger than 30 with type 1 diabetes.

This clone was found a few times. The genes are TRBV29-1 and TRBJ1-4; D call uncertain. The V end was cut by 6 bases, the J end by 8 bases, with 28 bases between. The CDR3 consists of 17 residues. Germline-derived CDR1 and CDR2 are SQVTM and ANQGSEA. The CDR3 DNA is TGCAGCGTCCGAACGGGGAGTATCGGATCTTACCGAGAAAAACTGTTTTTT. It codes for CSVRTGSIGSYREKLFF.

The chain uses TRBV7-2 and TRBJ1-4, with 8 bases identical to TRBD1. The germline V gene encodes CDR1 SGHTA and CDR2 FQGNSA. Losses at the gene ends were 5 bases for V and 7 bases for J; bases not matched to a gene: 6. The CDR3 has 14 residues. DNA of the CDR3: TGTGCCAGCAGCCCGGACAGGGATTTTGAAAAACTGTTTTTT. This encodes CASSPDRDFEKLFF.

This chain connects TRBV27 to TRBJ1-5, with TRBD1 identical over 9 bases. Germline values: CDR1 MNHEY, CDR2 SMNVEV (reference sequence). The CDR3 has 15 residues. V was pared by 0 bases and J by 7 bases, with 4 bases of the junction left unmatched. This CDR3 is CASSLSTGGEQPQHF. CDR3 nucleotides: TGTGCCAGCAGTTTATCGACAGGGGGGGAACAGCCCCAGCATTTT.

In its sample, this clone was seen a few times. This chain connects TRBV7-9 to TRBJ2-1, with D maybe TRBD1 (5 bases). The V gene lost 1 base and the J gene lost 3 bases, with 13 bases spanning the gap. The CDR3 extends over 16 amino acids. The germline gives CDR1 SEHNR, CDR2 FQNEAQ (reference sequence). The CDR3 loop reads CASSLVSAGYYNEQFF. The CDR3 DNA reads as TGTGCCAGCAGCTTAGTGTCTGCAGGGTACTACAATGAGCAGTTCTTC.

This clone was counted a few times. J is TRBJ1-5 and V is TRBV7-9, with D possibly TRBD1 on 6 matching bases. Germline V gene data show CDR1 as SEHNR and CDR2 as FQNEAQ (reference sequence). This CDR3 region has 14 residues. Trimming left V 6 bases short and J 3 bases short, with 12 bases between. The CDR3 region has the DNA TGTGCCAGCAGGCGTACAGGGTTCAATCAGCCCCAGCATTTT. Translated: CASRRTGFNQPQHF.

V and J are TRBV5-6 and TRBJ2-7; TRBD2 might be the D (5 bases). Trimming shortened V by 4 bases and J by 5 bases, and 10 bases separated the two germline ends. The CDR3 has 12 residues. Germline loops: CDR1 SGHDT, CDR2 YYEEEE. The CDR3 is CASSRPGNEQYF. The DNA for the CDR3 is TGTGCCAGCAGCCGCCCGGGGAACGAGCAGTACTTC.

J is TRBJ2-4 and V is TRBV7-9; tentative D call: TRBD1 (6 bases). V lost 2 bases and J 5 bases, leaving 13 bases between the germline ends. Germline V gives CDR1 SEHNR, CDR2 FQNEAQ (reference sequence). CDR3 size: 15 residues. The CDR3 is CASSLKGGPQNIQYF. CDR3 sequence (DNA): TGTGCCAGCAGCTTAAAAGGGGGTCCGCAAAACATTCAGTACTTC.

The rearrangement joins TRBV7-9 to TRBJ2-5; D is possibly TRBD2 (6 bases). Germline V gene data show CDR1 as SEHNR and CDR2 as FQNEAQ (reference sequence). V lost 5 bases to trimming and J lost 7 bases, with 14 bases between them. This CDR3 is built from 13 residues. CDR3 DNA: TGTGCCAGCAGCGTAGGACTATTGAGGACCCAGTACTTC. It yields the protein CASSVGLLRTQYF.

The chain employs TRBV9 and TRBJ2-1, with D maybe TRBD2 (6 bases). V lost 4 bases, J lost 4 bases, and 15 bases lay in between. Germline V CDR1 and CDR2: SGDLS, YYNGEE. The length of the CDR3 is 15 residues. This chain's CDR3 is CASSSGKGTYNEQFF. CDR3 nucleotides: TGTGCCAGCAGCTCAGGGAAGGGGACTTACAATGAGCAGTTCTTC.